This is a list of T cell receptor beta chains from one sample in a study of OX40 agonist ivuxolimab in advanced cancers. Clones were sequenced by immunoSEQ multiplex PCR, and TCRdb holds only the in-frame ones, with some missing. The sample holds 70,000 or so clones, 86% seen once. The specimen comprised CD4+ or CD8+ T cells sorted from blood, sampled in a trial of the OX40 agonist ivuxolimab. These receptors all stem from an adult with an advanced solid tumor such as melanoma, head and neck, liver or kidney cancer. Both conserved end residues are trimmed from each CDR3. The order of the fields is V gene, clone size, CDR3 protein. The listing skips clone size in some rows; elsewhere it reads once, few, many or a size class.

TRBV6-5	once	ASGIIRVGYT
TRBV19	.	ASSITVNQPQH
TRBV4-1	.	ASSQGWTVLNEKLF
TRBV11-2	.	ASSGGTVSNQPQH
TRBV2	.	ASRDRINSYGYT
TRBV6-5	.	ASSYEGSGNTIY
TRBV11-2	.	ASSFRTGVPYEQY
TRBV9	.	ASSVEDRGATEAF
TRBV10-1	.	ASSGGQLMNTEAF
TRBV19	.	ASSRRSIAEPEQF
TRBV29-1	.	SVLKEVHGYT
TRBV28	.	ASLPGQGAYSPLH
TRBV30	once	AWTNGLDTQY
TRBV10-3	once	AIRGQGANTEAF
TRBV2	.	ASGQDEKLF
TRBV7-2	.	ASRSSGTTYEQY
TRBV19	once	ASQAFSGDGYT
TRBV10-3	.	AISEDDRGSA
TRBV5-1	.	ASSLDTGSRNGYT
TRBV27	.	ASRRGANQPQH
TRBV5-3	.	ASSSRGPSYEQY
TRBV5-1	.	ASSSGLSLEAWGYT
TRBV7-2	.	ASSWTSTASMTGELF